Following are 30 T cell receptor beta chains from one sample sequenced in a study of shared clonotypes between healthy human individuals (dated by TCRdb to 2019 to 2021). The method behind the library was the immunoSEQ multiplex PCR assay. Imported from immuneACCESS, the table was reduced by TCRdb to in-frame sequences with V and J called. These copies leave out some clones; in studies compared against another copy, an unresolved V gene accounts for under half, and the cause of the remainder is not known. This sample has 450,000 or so clones in its table, and roughly 80% of those were observed once. The top ten hold around 12% of the sample. Input material: PBMCs. The source of these receptors is a woman between 40 and 55 years old in good health. Some clones in this sample may be carry-over from other donors' samples.

The J gene is TRBJ1-5, the V gene TRBV6-6; D unresolved. The length of the CDR3 is 14 residues. From germline, CDR1 is MNHNY and CDR2 SVGAGI (reference sequence). V lost 6 bases, J lost 4 bases, and 13 bases lay in between. The CDR3 sequence is CASRRTAYNQPQHF. The CDR3 nucleotides are TGTGCCAGCAGGAGGACCGCGTATAATCAGCCCCAGCATTTT.

The J gene is TRBJ2-1, the V gene TRBV29-1; 10 nucleotides agree with TRBD2. Per the germline V gene, CDR1 is SQVTM and CDR2 is ANQGSEA. The CDR3 consists of 15 residues. The ends lost 8 bases at V and 9 bases at J; junction bases unmatched: 16. Here the CDR3 reads CSTPQGASGRSEQFF. The CDR3 nucleotides read TGCAGCACACCTCAGGGGGCTAGCGGGAGAAGTGAGCAGTTCTTC.

This chain joins TRBV7-3 and TRBJ2-1; the match to TRBD2 covers 9 bases. V was clipped by 2 bases and J by 10 bases; unmatched bases: 6. Germline V CDR1 and CDR2: SGHTA, FQGTGA. The CDR3 loop spans 14 amino acids. The CDR3 region is CASSLSAGGGEQFF. The CDR3 DNA sequence: TGTGCCAGCAGCTTATCGGCGGGAGGGGGAGAGCAGTTCTTC.

The gene calls are TRBV5-4 and TRBJ2-4; 7 nucleotides line up with TRBD2. V shed 4 bases, J shed 6 bases, and the junction held 13 bases outside the gene matches. Germline V gene lookup returns CDR1 SGHNT and CDR2 YYREEE (reference sequence). The CDR3 contains 16 residues. CDR3 sequence (DNA): TGTGCCAGCAGCAGAGGGATCGCGGGAGAGAGAAACATTCAGTACTTC. Translated, it gives CASSRGIAGERNIQYF.

This chain joins TRBV10-3 and TRBJ1-2, with TRBD1 identical over 9 bases. Germline loops: CDR1 ENHRY, CDR2 SYGVKD. J lost 7 bases, V lost 0 bases, and 6 bases had no gene match. The CDR3 runs 15 residues. The CDR3 protein is CAISESGDRVSGYTF. DNA of the CDR3: TGTGCCATCAGTGAGTCGGGGGACAGGGTCTCTGGCTACACCTTC.

The V gene is TRBV15, the J gene TRBJ2-7, with D possibly being TRBD1 (6 bases). The CDR3 runs to 14 residues. Germline V lookup: CDR1 LNHNV, CDR2 YYDKDF (reference sequence). With 1 base removed from V and 1 base from J, the gap between germline ends came to 8 bases. The CDR3 spells CATSRAGVSYEQYF. In nucleotides, the CDR3 is TGTGCCACCAGCAGAGCAGGGGTTTCCTACGAGCAGTACTTC.

The V and J genes are TRBV18 and TRBJ1-5; D remains ambiguous. This CDR3 contains 12 residues. V was trimmed by 0 bases and J by 8 bases, leaving 5 bases between them. Germline-derived CDR1 and CDR2 are KGHSH and LQKENI. DNA of the CDR3: TGTGCCAGCTCACCACCCGGGGAGCCCCAGCATTTT. Its translation: CASSPPGEPQHF.

The chain joins TRBV10-3 to TRBJ2-2, with TRBD1 as a possible D gene (6 bases). V gave up 4 bases and J gave up 13 bases, with 13 bases separating them. CDR1 is ENHRY, CDR2 SYGVKD, per germline. This CDR3 contains 12 residues. CDR3 sequence: CAISVGDRRLFF. In DNA form, the CDR3 reads TGTGCCATCAGTGTTGGAGACAGGAGGCTGTTTTTT.

This clone was found many times. Other DNA sequences in the sample encode the same CDR3. The chain joins TRBV16 to TRBJ1-4; the D is unclear. Germline V gene data show CDR1 as KGHSY and CDR2 as FQNENV. This CDR3 has 16 amino acids. V was pared by 5 bases and J by 4 bases, with 17 bases between. The CDR3 here is CASSSPGSNLNEKLFF. CDR3 DNA: TGTGCCAGCAGCTCGCCGGGGTCTAACCTTAATGAAAAACTGTTTTTT.

The chain combines TRBV7-2 with TRBJ2-2; D ambiguous. Germline CDR1 is SGHTA and CDR2 is FQGNSA. V was trimmed by 5 bases and J by 6 bases, leaving 10 bases between them. This CDR3 region has 13 residues. This chain's CDR3 is CASSRDVSGELFF. The CDR3 DNA is TGTGCCAGCAGCAGAGATGTGTCCGGGGAGCTGTTTTTT.

This clone was detected once. The chain is built from TRBV10-3 and TRBJ1-1; 7 bases match TRBD1. Germline loops: CDR1 ENHRY, CDR2 SYGVKD. Trimming took 3 bases from V and 3 from J; bases not matched to a gene: 13. The CDR3 covers 17 residues. The CDR3 region is CAISEQGRGKGDTEAFF. In DNA form, the CDR3 reads TGTGCCATCAGTGAACAGGGGCGGGGTAAGGGGGACACTGAAGCTTTCTTT.

As for this clone: A much larger clone differs by one base, so this may be a read error. The J gene is TRBJ2-3, the V gene TRBV5-6, with a tentative D call TRBD1 (5 bases). From germline, CDR1 is SGHDT and CDR2 YYEEEE. There are 15 residues in the CDR3. CDR3 DNA sequence: TGTGCCAGCGGCTTGGGGCGGATAAGCACAGATACGCAGTATTTT. Translation gives CASGLGRISTDTQYF.

Turning to this clone: The junction departs from the called germline gene at one end, perhaps through a read error. J is TRBJ2-2 and V is TRBV7-7; D call uncertain. The CDR3 runs to 15 residues. Germline loops: CDR1 SSHAT, CDR2 FNYEAQ (reference sequence). In DNA form, the CDR3 reads TGTGCTAGCAGCTTGGGTCAGGCGAACACCGGGGAGCTGTTTTTT. Translated, it gives CASSLGQANTGELFF.

On this clone itself: The CDR3 ends on some other residue instead of the conserved phenylalanine or tryptophan, so this is likely a read error. No DNA is shown, since the ends of the CDR3 on it are uncertain; the CDR3 is the one TCRdb lists. This chain connects TRBV30 to TRBJ2-7; TRBD2 is the table's D call and was not checked against the DNA. Germline V lookup: CDR1 GTSNPN, CDR2 SVGIG (reference sequence). Inclusive of both ends, the CDR3 amounts to 11 amino acids. CDR3 residues: CAWSLWGETNL.

This clone was picked up many times. This CDR3 is also generated by other DNA sequences in the sample. The chain couples TRBV27 to TRBJ2-7; 11 nucleotides match TRBD2. The CDR3 consists of 17 residues. The V gene's germline CDR1 is MNHEY and CDR2 SMNVEV (reference sequence). Trimming took 5 bases from V and 4 from J; bases not matched to a gene: 13. The CDR3 region is CASSERSLSGRGYEQYF. The CDR3 DNA reads TGTGCCAGCAGTGAACGGTCCCTTAGCGGGAGGGGGTACGAGCAGTACTTC.

The V and J genes are TRBV28 and TRBJ1-3; 11 bases fit TRBD1. Germline V gene sequence: CDR1 MDHEN, CDR2 SYDVKM. The CDR3 spans 19 residues. V was pared by 5 bases and J by 0 bases, with 12 bases of the junction left unmatched. CDR3: CASSPRWGTGGDSGNTIYF. For the CDR3, the DNA is TGTGCCAGCAGTCCCCGATGGGGGACAGGGGGTGACTCTGGAAACACCATATATTTT.

This chain connects TRBV5-1 to TRBJ1-6; 7 nucleotides line up with TRBD1. This CDR3 spans 14 amino acids. CDR1 and CDR2 from the germline V gene are SGHRS and YFSETQ. J lost 5 bases, V lost 5 bases, and 4 bases had no gene match. CDR3 nucleotide sequence: TGCGCCAGCAGAGGGACAGCTAATAATTCACCCCTCCACTTT. Its translation: CASRGTANNSPLHF.

The chain is built from TRBV19 and TRBJ2-1, with 9 bases identical to TRBD1. The CDR3 extends over 14 amino acids. Per germline, CDR1 LNHDA and CDR2 SQIVND (reference sequence). Unmatched junction bases numbered 4, after V lost 5 bases and J lost 5 bases. The CDR3 coding sequence is TGTGCCAGTAGTCAAAGGGACAGGGACAATGAGCAGTTCTTC. It yields the protein CASSQRDRDNEQFF.

This clone was seen only a few times. The rearrangement uses TRBV19 and TRBJ1-5; D possibly corresponds to TRBD1 (5 bases). Germline-derived CDR1 and CDR2 are LNHDA and SQIVND (reference sequence). The CDR3 loop spans 14 amino acids. V lost 7 bases and J 0 bases, leaving 10 bases between the germline ends. As DNA, the CDR3 is TGTGCCAGTAATCGGGGCTTTAGCAATCAGCCCCAGCATTTT. Translation gives CASNRGFSNQPQHF.

Concerning this clone: This clone may be a read error of a much larger clone one base away. J is TRBJ2-1 and V is TRBV7-9; 8 nucleotides agree with TRBD2. CDR3 length: 14 amino acids. The junction had 2 bases not matched to a gene; V was cut back by 3 bases and J by 4 bases. CDR1 is SEHNR and CDR2 is FQNEAQ in the germline V gene (reference sequence). Here the CDR3 reads CASSFTSGYNEQFF. The CDR3 coding sequence is TGTGCCAGCAGCTTCACTAGCGGATACAATGAGCAGTTCTTC.

The chain couples TRBV7-3 to TRBJ2-5, with D perhaps TRBD1 (6 bases). This CDR3 region has 13 residues. Between the trimmed V and J ends, which lost 4 bases and 8 bases, there was a span of 14 bases. CDR1 is SGHTA and CDR2 is FQGTGA in the germline V gene. The CDR3 DNA follows: TGTGCCAGCAGCTCGTCGACAGGCGAAACCCAGTACTTC. Its translation is CASSSSTGETQYF. The full variable domain, rest sourced from reference TRBV7-3 and TRBJ2-5, is GAGVSQTPSNKVTEKGKYVELRCDPISGHTALYWYRQSLGQGPEFLIYFQGTGAADDSGLPNDRFFAVRPEGSVSTLKIQRTERGDSAVYLCASSSSTGETQYFGPGTRLLVL.

The chain carries TRBV27 and TRBJ2-7; D unresolved. V lost 2 bases, J lost 5 bases, and 13 bases lay in between. Per germline, CDR1 MNHEY and CDR2 SMNVEV (reference sequence). The CDR3 runs to 14 residues. As DNA, the CDR3 is TGTGCCAGCAGTTTAAGGGCCAACGTCCACGAGCAGTACTTC. Amino acids: CASSLRANVHEQYF.

V is TRBV18 and J is TRBJ1-5; possibly TRBD1 for D (5 bases). The CDR3 extends over 17 amino acids. V was pared by 2 bases and J by 5 bases, with 19 bases between. In germline, CDR1 is KGHSH, CDR2 LQKENI. The CDR3: CASSPGISGKIDQPQHF. The CDR3, as DNA: TGTGCCAGCTCACCAGGGATTTCAGGGAAGATAGATCAGCCCCAGCATTTT.

The J gene is TRBJ1-3, the V gene TRBV5-1; tentatively, D is TRBD1 (5 bases). The CDR3 spans 13 residues. The V end was cut by 6 bases, the J end by 0 bases, with 7 bases between. Germline CDR1 reads SGHRS; CDR2 reads YFSETQ. This CDR3 is CASTDSSGNTIYF. DNA for the CDR3: TGCGCCAGCACCGACAGCTCTGGAAACACCATATATTTT.

The chain recombines TRBV27 with TRBJ2-7; 14 positions match TRBD2. Per germline, CDR1 MNHEY and CDR2 SMNVEV (reference sequence). The CDR3 covers 17 residues. The ends lost 5 bases at V and 2 bases at J; junction bases unmatched: 8. For the CDR3, the DNA is TGTGCCAGCAGTCCACCCAGACTAGCGGGGGGGCCCTACGAGCAGTACTTC. Amino acid sequence: CASSPPRLAGGPYEQYF.

Comment on this clone: This sequence may be a read error, since a much larger clone differs from it by one base. This chain uses TRBV2 with TRBJ2-3; D is unclear. This CDR3 has 14 residues. V was shortened by 7 bases and J by 6 bases, with 17 bases between the two germline ends. Germline CDR1 SNHLY, CDR2 FYNNEI. CDR3 protein: CASKAARYRDTQYF. DNA of the CDR3: TGTGCCAGCAAGGCAGCGAGATATAGGGATACGCAGTATTTT.

CDR3 nucleotide sequence: TGCGCCAGCAGGAGACTAGCGGGGAACACCGGGGAGCTGTTTTTT. It is translated as CASRRLAGNTGELFF. V gene TRBV10-2 combines with J gene TRBJ2-2; TRBD2 matches 10 bases. This CDR3 spans 15 amino acids. Trimming at V came to 6 bases and at J to 1 base, leaving 2 bases not matched to a gene. Germline lookup yields CDR1 WSHSY and CDR2 SAAADI.

In its sample, this clone was seen a few times. This chain's CDR3 is CAWSVGGGKAEAFF. The CDR3 DNA is TGTGCCTGGAGTGTAGGAGGGGGCAAGGCTGAAGCTTTCTTT. The chain uses TRBV30 and TRBJ1-1, with TRBD1 matching over 7 bases. J lost 6 bases, V lost 0 bases, and 7 bases had no gene match. CDR3 size: 14 residues. Germline V CDR1 and CDR2: GTSNPN, SVGIG (reference sequence).

The gene calls are TRBV7-9 and TRBJ2-2; 12 positions match TRBD2. The CDR3 covers 15 residues. J gave up 4 bases and V 4 bases, and 1 base lay outside the gene matches. The V gene's germline CDR1 is SEHNR and CDR2 FQNEAQ (reference sequence). The CDR3 DNA is TGTGCCAGCAGCTCTAGCGGGAGGGCCACCGGGGAGCTGTTTTTT. Translating it yields CASSSSGRATGELFF.

This chain uses TRBV7-3 with TRBJ1-2, with 11 positions matching TRBD1. In germline, CDR1 is SGHTA, CDR2 FQGTGA. The ends lost 3 bases at V and 5 bases at J; junction bases unmatched: 2. CDR3 size: 14 residues. The CDR3 is CASSFGTGGYGYTF. In DNA form, the CDR3 reads TGTGCCAGCAGCTTCGGGACAGGGGGTTATGGCTACACCTTC.